The subject of this entry is one TCR beta chain. What it recognizes is unknown. The data were obtained in a study of cytomegalovirus exposure and HLA in healthy donors. Study-level background: Caucasian-associated ancestry cluster membership applied to 75% to 85% of under 450 genotyped donors.

PCR involved 60 Vbeta and 13 Jbeta primers. Using immunoSEQ multiplex PCR, the repertoire was profiled, and TCRdb retains in-frame clones only, with some absent. Seen here are 230,000 or so clones, about 90% observed once, and the top ten hold about 1.7%. Study-level findings and limits: Several top significant clusters appeared, in a later analysis, to be linked to common viral pathogens. Researchers counted over 150 TCR beta chains as cytomegalovirus-associated. A likely sequencing artifact accounted for one observed cluster of highly shared sequence variants.

The CDR3 contains 13 residues. Germline V gene sequence: CDR1 SNHLY, CDR2 FYNNEI. V lost 5 bases and J 7 bases, leaving 12 bases between the germline ends. The J gene is TRBJ2-1, the V gene TRBV2; TRBD2 might be the D (6 bases). Sequencing was performed on PBMCs. This receptor was identified in a girl aged 2-10 years in good health and CMV-seronegative. This CDR3 is CASSRDFKNEQFF. The DNA for the CDR3 is TGTGCCAGCAGTCGGGACTTCAAGAATGAGCAGTTCTTC. Full variable domain (remainder filled in from reference TRBV2 and TRBJ2-1): EPEVTQTPSHQVTQMGQEVILRCVPISNHLYFYWYRQILGQKVEFLVSFYNNEISEKSEIFDDQFSVERPDGSNFTLKIRSTKLEDSAMYFCASSRDFKNEQFFGPGTRLTVL.